This record looks at one T cell receptor beta chain sequence and its context. Its antigen is not identified. These data come from a study of T cell responses to AZD1222 COVID-19 vaccine. Study-level points and caveats: Donors were largely white British and mainly female; clonal diversity was possibly underestimated. Repertoire samples came only from after the peak T cell response.

Trimming at V came to 5 bases and at J to 0 bases, leaving 12 bases not matched to a gene. The CDR3 runs to 17 residues. Germline-derived CDR1 and CDR2 are LGHDT and YNNKEL (reference sequence). The method was immunoSEQ multiplex PCR; TCRdb's version includes in-frame clones alone and lacks a portion of them. The sample carries 97,000 or so clones, around 87% recorded once. The clonotype originates from an adult in good health. The chain couples TRBV3-1 (or the pseudogene TRBV3-2) to TRBJ1-1; TRBD1 matches 7 bases. The sample was peripheral blood, taken on day 0 of AZD1222 vaccination. This chain's CDR3 is CASSYGTAALLNTEAFF. In DNA, the CDR3 is TGTGCCAGCAGCTATGGGACAGCAGCACTCTTGAACACTGAAGCTTTCTTT.